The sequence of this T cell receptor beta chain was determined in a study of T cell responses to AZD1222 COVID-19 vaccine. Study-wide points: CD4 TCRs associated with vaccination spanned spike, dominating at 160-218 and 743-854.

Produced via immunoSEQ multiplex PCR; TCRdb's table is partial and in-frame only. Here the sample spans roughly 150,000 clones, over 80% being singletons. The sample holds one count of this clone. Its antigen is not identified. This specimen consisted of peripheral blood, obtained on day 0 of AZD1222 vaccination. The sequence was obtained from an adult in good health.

CDR3 amino acids: CASSLIGTKGYNEQFF. DNA for the CDR3: TGTGCCAGCAGTTTAATCGGGACAAAGGGTTACAATGAGCAGTTCTTC. V usage is TRBV28 and J usage is TRBJ2-1, with D perhaps TRBD1 (6 bases). From germline, CDR1 is MDHEN and CDR2 SYDVKM. V lost 2 bases to trimming and J lost 4 bases, with 15 bases between them. There are 16 residues in the CDR3.